This TCR beta chain was recovered during a study of blood T cell repertoires in COVID-19. CDR3 size: 16 residues. The V gene end was trimmed by 3 bases and the J gene end by 5 bases; junction bases not matched to a gene: 10. The V gene's germline CDR1 is LGHNA and CDR2 YNFKEQ. TCRdb's table, derived via immunoSEQ multiplex PCR, lists solely in-frame clones and lacks some. There are about 170,000 clones in the sample; approximately 85% occur only once, and approximately 2.6% lies in the top ten. This receptor was taken from a woman older than 75 with COVID-19, enrolled during active disease. This rearrangement joins TRBV4-2 to TRBJ1-5; 7 bases are shared with TRBD1. Sequenced: peripheral blood. CDR3 loop: CASSQPTRDRDQPQHF. The CDR3 DNA is TGTGCCAGCAGCCAGCCCACCCGGGACAGAGATCAGCCCCAGCATTTT.